The 10 T cell receptor beta chains listed next were all sequenced from one sample in a study of shared clonotypes between healthy human individuals. TCRdb's copy holds only in-frame clones and misses some; the assay was immunoSEQ multiplex PCR. Of about 470,000 clones in the sample, 79% are singletons; the top ten hold about 12%. Sample: PBMCs. The receptors derive from a woman between 40 and 55 years old in good health. Some clones in this sample may be carry-over from other donors' samples.

This chain uses TRBV20-1 with TRBJ2-1, with TRBD2 as a possible D gene (7 bases). Trimming removed 7 bases at V and 9 bases at J, with 13 bases between. This CDR3 has 11 amino acids. Germline V gene sequence: CDR1 DFQATT, CDR2 SNEGSKA (reference sequence). CDR3 sequence reads: CSEEGGCEQFF. CDR3 DNA sequence: TGCAGTGAGGAGGGGGGGTGTGAGCAGTTCTTC.

This chain joins TRBV18 and TRBJ2-1, with D unclear. There are 14 residues in the CDR3. V lost 3 bases and J lost 8, with 14 bases in between. Germline loops: CDR1 KGHSH, CDR2 LQKENI. The CDR3 protein is CASSPGSHVDEQFF. The CDR3 DNA is TGTGCCAGCTCACCCGGCAGCCACGTCGATGAGCAGTTCTTC.

The chain has TRBV20-1 and TRBJ2-5; D remains unclear. The J call is doubtful: the DNA matches TRBJ2-7 better. This CDR3 has 11 amino acids. The V gene's germline CDR1 is DFQATT and CDR2 SNEGSKA (reference sequence). CDR3 coding DNA: TGCAGTGCTAGTGTCAACTACGAGCAGTACTTC. Translation: CSASVNYEQYF.

The V and J genes are TRBV6-4 and TRBJ2-2; D is possibly TRBD1 (6 bases). CDR1 is MRHNA and CDR2 is SNTAGT in the germline V gene. Trimming left V 0 bases short and J 6 bases short, with 14 bases between. This CDR3 spans 16 amino acids. CDR3 in amino acids: CASSDSRQVRSGELFF. The CDR3 bases are TGTGCCAGCAGTGACTCGAGACAGGTTAGATCCGGGGAGCTGTTTTTT.

This chain connects TRBV10-3 to TRBJ2-2; 10 bases are a match to TRBD2. The germline V gene has CDR1 ENHRY and CDR2 SYGVKD. J was trimmed by 5 bases and V by 6 bases; bases with no gene match: 12. The CDR3 is made up of 17 amino acids. The chain's CDR3 is CAIRASGSGRGTGELFF. The CDR3 bases are TGTGCCATCAGGGCTAGCGGGAGTGGAAGGGGGACCGGGGAGCTGTTTTTT.

This chain uses TRBV28 with TRBJ2-3; D is unclear. Trimming removed 4 bases from V and 11 bases from J, with 16 bases in between. Germline-derived CDR1 and CDR2 are MDHEN and SYDVKM. CDR3 size: 13 residues. DNA for the CDR3: TGTGCCAGCAGTTCCCTTGGCTTGGCTGGGCAGTATTTT. It specifies CASSSLGLAGQYF.

The chain couples TRBV19 to TRBJ2-2; 7 bases are a match to TRBD2. Germline assignment: CDR1 LNHDA and CDR2 SQIVND (reference sequence). The ends lost 4 bases at V and 4 bases at J; junction bases unmatched: 9. The CDR3 runs to 16 residues. The CDR3 DNA is TGTGCCAGTAGTAGGGAGGGGACCCGGGGCACCGGGGAGCTGTTTTTT. Translating gives CASSREGTRGTGELFF.

The chain couples TRBV28 to TRBJ1-2; D remains unclear. This CDR3 spans 17 amino acids. CDR1 and CDR2 from the germline V gene are MDHEN and SYDVKM. Deletions cut 5 bases from V and 0 bases from J, with 19 bases between. CDR3 protein: CASSALGYKTTNYGYTF. The CDR3 nucleotides are TGTGCCAGCAGTGCCCTCGGGTACAAAACCACTAACTATGGCTACACCTTC.

This chain joins TRBV19 and TRBJ2-7, with D unclear. The CDR3 is 14 amino acids. From germline, CDR1 is LNHDA and CDR2 SQIVND (reference sequence). The V end was cut by 1 base, the J end by 3 bases, with 10 bases between. The CDR3 region is CASSIGRGSYEQYF. CDR3 nucleotides: TGTGCCAGTAGTATAGGAAGAGGAAGCTACGAGCAGTACTTC.

The chain couples TRBV19 to TRBJ2-7, with a possible D match to TRBD1 (6 bases). The V end lost 1 base, the J end lost 1 base, and 11 bases lay between the germline ends. The CDR3 runs to 15 residues. The germline gives CDR1 LNHDA, CDR2 SQIVND (reference sequence). The CDR3 nucleotides are TGTGCCAGTAGTATAGGCGAAGGGGGTTCCTACGAGCAGTACTTC. This encodes CASSIGEGGSYEQYF.